This is a list of T cell receptor beta chains from one sample in a study of metastatic and nonmetastatic thyroid tumors. TCRdb recomputed clones from the PCR reads via MiXCR. Here the sample spans about 52,000 clones, roughly a sixth being singletons. The specimen was blood. The receptors shown here come from a female donor with papillary thyroid cancer or a benign thyroid nodule (not recorded which). Some clones in this sample may be carry-over from other donors' samples. Each CDR3 is given with its conserved first and last residue. The D gene is left open where the match is weak. A clone size is listed for some rows: how often the clone was seen (once, few, many), or a class if it is expanded.

>NA|TRBJ1-1|TRBV20-1|many
CSAPPGGRGTEAFF
TGCAGTGCTCCTCCGGGGGGACGGGGCACTGAAGCTTTCTTT
>NA|TRBJ2-3|TRBV28|many
CASSSTTDTQYF
TGTGCCAGCAGTTCCACCACAGATACGCAGTATTTT
>TRBD1|TRBJ2-7|TRBV7-2|many
CASSLGGQGNEQYF
TGTGCCAGCAGCTTAGGGGGACAGGGAAACGAGCAGTACTTC
>NA|TRBJ1-5|TRBV12-3/TRBV12-4|many
CASSPEGQPQHF
TGTGCCAGCAGTCCCGAGGGTCAGCCCCAGCATTTT
>NA|TRBJ1-6|TRBV7-9|many
CASVDQGNNSPLHF
TGTGCCAGCGTGGACCAGGGGAATAATTCACCCCTCCACTTT
>TRBD2|TRBJ2-7|TRBV7-2|NA
CASSPAGAGTYEQYF
TGTGCCAGCAGCCCCGCGGGAGCGGGAACCTACGAGCAGTACTTC
>TRBD2|TRBJ2-2|TRBV6-1|few
CASSRSGWRELFF
TGTGCCAGCAGTCGTAGCGGGTGGCGGGAGCTGTTTTTT
>TRBD1|TRBJ2-7|TRBV6-1|many
CASSESRGLNYEQYF
TGTGCCAGCAGTGAAAGCAGGGGGCTAAACTACGAGCAGTACTTC
>NA|TRBJ1-6|TRBV20-1|many
CSARVGSENSPLHF
TGCAGTGCTAGAGTAGGGAGTGAGAATTCACCCCTCCACTTT
>NA|TRBJ2-3|TRBV16|few
CASSLYRSSTDTQYF
TGTGCCAGCAGCCTCTATCGTAGTAGCACAGATACGCAGTATTTT
>NA|TRBJ2-1|TRBV19|many
CASSTYRNEQFF
TGTGCCAGTAGCACTTATCGAAATGAGCAGTTCTTC
>NA|TRBJ2-7|TRBV6-1|NA
CASSEISEYEQYF
TGTGCCAGCAGTGAGATCAGTGAATACGAGCAGTACTTC
>TRBD2|TRBJ2-3|TRBV7-8|medium-sized
CASSPPRAGADTQYF
TGTGCCAGCAGCCCCCCCCGAGCGGGGGCAGATACGCAGTATTTT
>NA|TRBJ2-1|TRBV12-3/TRBV12-4|many
CASSPERAYNEQFF
TGTGCCAGCAGTCCCGAGCGGGCGTACAATGAGCAGTTCTTC
>TRBD2|TRBJ2-7|TRBV20-1|many
CSAPWTSGTYEQYF
TGCAGTGCCCCTTGGACTAGCGGCACCTACGAGCAGTACTTC
>NA|TRBJ2-7|TRBV12-3/TRBV12-4|NA
CASSRQWAYGEQYF
TGTGCCAGCAGCCGACAGTGGGCCTATGGCGAGCAGTACTTC